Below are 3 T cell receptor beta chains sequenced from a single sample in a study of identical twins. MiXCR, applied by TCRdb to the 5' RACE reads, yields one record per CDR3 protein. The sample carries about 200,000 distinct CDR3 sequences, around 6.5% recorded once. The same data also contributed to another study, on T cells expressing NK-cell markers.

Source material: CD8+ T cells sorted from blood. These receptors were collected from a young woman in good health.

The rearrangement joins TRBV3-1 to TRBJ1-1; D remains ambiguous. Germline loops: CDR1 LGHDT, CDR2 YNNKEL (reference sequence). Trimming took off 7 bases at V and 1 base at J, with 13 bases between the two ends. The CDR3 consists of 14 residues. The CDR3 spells CASNSVPGNTEAFF. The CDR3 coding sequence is TGTGCCAGCAACTCAGTCCCCGGGAACACTGAAGCTTTCTTT.

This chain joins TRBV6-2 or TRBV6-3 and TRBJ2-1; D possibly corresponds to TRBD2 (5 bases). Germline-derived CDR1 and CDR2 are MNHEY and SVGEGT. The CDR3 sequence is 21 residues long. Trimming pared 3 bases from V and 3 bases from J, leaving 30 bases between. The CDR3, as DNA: TGTGCCAGCAGTTATCCGATTCGTTCTAGCCTAAGTCGACCCCGCTACAATGAGCAGTTCTTC. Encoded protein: CASSYPIRSSLSRPRYNEQFF.

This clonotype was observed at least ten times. The chain's CDR3 is CASSPGLAGEQYF. DNA of the CDR3: TGTGCCAGCAGCCCGGGACTAGCTGGCGAGCAGTACTTC. The chain joins TRBV3-1 to TRBJ2-7; TRBD2 agrees at 9 bases. The CDR3 loop spans 13 amino acids. Trimming took 4 bases from V and 6 from J; bases not matched to a gene: 4. Germline V gene data show CDR1 as LGHDT and CDR2 as YNNKEL (reference sequence).